These 8 T cell receptor beta chains originate from one sample sequenced in a study of blood T cells in healthy people across ages. For the second PCR, which ran for roughly 6 to 11 cycles, a sample-barcoded 5' primer and a J-beta primer mix were used. One entry per CDR3 protein results from TCRdb running MiXCR on the 5' RACE reads. The repertoire has about 1.5 million distinct CDR3 sequences, approximately 39% of them found once; the top ten carry roughly 3.7%. Sequencing was carried out using blood. Receptor source: a woman aged 18-30 years in good health.

This clonotype was observed a few times. This sequence joins TRBV25-1 and TRBJ2-1; 9 bases map to TRBD2. Germline CDR1 and CDR2: MGHDK and SYGVNS. Trimming removed 3 bases from V and 12 bases from J; junction bases left unmatched: 12. The CDR3 is 15 residues long. The CDR3 sequence: CASSDLAAGGGGQFF. The CDR3 DNA follows: TGTGCCAGCAGTGATCTGGCAGCGGGGGGCGGGGGGCAGTTCTTC.

CDR3 in amino acids: CASSQGDRSYEQYF. In DNA, the CDR3 is TGTGCCAGCAGCCAAGGCGACAGATCCTACGAGCAGTACTTC. V usage is TRBV4-2 and J usage is TRBJ2-7; TRBD1 might be the D (5 bases). Germline values: CDR1 LGHNA, CDR2 YNFKEQ. This CDR3 is 14 amino acids long. Deletions cut 1 base from V and 1 base from J, with 8 bases between.

This clonotype has a handful of counts. The chain links TRBV4-1 to TRBJ2-1, with TRBD2 matching 11 bases. The J segment lost 4 bases and the V segment lost 4 bases, leaving 12 bases of the junction unmatched. The CDR3 extends over 18 amino acids. Germline V gene data show CDR1 as MGHRA and CDR2 as YSYEKL. CDR3 DNA: TGCGCCAGCAGCCGCCTGGTAGGTGTAGCGGGGGGGTACAATGAGCAGTTCTTC. Its translation: CASSRLVGVAGGYNEQFF.

This clonotype showed up just a few times. This chain connects TRBV12-3 or TRBV12-4 to TRBJ2-1, with no clear D. The CDR3 runs 11 residues. Trimming shortened V by 7 bases and J by 5 bases, and 6 bases separated the two germline ends. The CDR3 loop reads CASTDNNEQFF. The CDR3, as DNA: TGTGCCAGCACAGACAACAATGAGCAGTTCTTC.

V and J are TRBV4-1 and TRBJ1-2; D unclear. V shed 5 bases and J shed 4 bases, with 14 bases lying between them. This CDR3 is built from 14 residues. Per the germline V gene, CDR1 is MGHRA and CDR2 is YSYEKL. In DNA form, the CDR3 reads TGCGCCAGCAGCTACCGGGGTTCGGGCTATGGCTACACCTTC. Translation: CASSYRGSGYGYTF.

This clonotype was seen only a few times. V is TRBV20-1 and J is TRBJ2-1, with 11 bases fitting TRBD2. Unmatched junction bases numbered 5, after V lost 3 bases and J lost 4 bases. Looked up from germline, CDR1 is DFQATT and CDR2 is SNEGSKA (reference sequence). This CDR3 has 15 amino acids. CDR3 nucleotide sequence: TGCAGTGCTAGGCTTTCTAGCGGGAGGTACAATGAGCAGTTCTTC. Amino acids: CSARLSSGRYNEQFF.

The rearrangement joins TRBV5-6 to TRBJ1-2; no definite D call. Between the trimmed V and J ends, which lost 0 bases and 8 bases, there was a span of 14 bases. Per the germline V gene, CDR1 is SGHDT and CDR2 is YYEEEE. This CDR3 is built from 14 residues. DNA for the CDR3: TGTGCCAGCAGCTTGGCGAGCCTCCTGCGAGGCTACACCTTC. It codes for CASSLASLLRGYTF.

The gene calls are TRBV20-1 and TRBJ2-1; 9 positions match TRBD2. The J segment lost 5 bases and the V segment lost 6 bases, leaving 14 bases of the junction unmatched. Germline assignment: CDR1 DFQATT and CDR2 SNEGSKA (reference sequence). The CDR3 length is 16 residues. The CDR3 spells CSAPPRGLAGNNEQFF. The CDR3 coding sequence is TGCAGTGCCCCTCCCCGAGGGCTAGCGGGAAACAATGAGCAGTTCTTC.